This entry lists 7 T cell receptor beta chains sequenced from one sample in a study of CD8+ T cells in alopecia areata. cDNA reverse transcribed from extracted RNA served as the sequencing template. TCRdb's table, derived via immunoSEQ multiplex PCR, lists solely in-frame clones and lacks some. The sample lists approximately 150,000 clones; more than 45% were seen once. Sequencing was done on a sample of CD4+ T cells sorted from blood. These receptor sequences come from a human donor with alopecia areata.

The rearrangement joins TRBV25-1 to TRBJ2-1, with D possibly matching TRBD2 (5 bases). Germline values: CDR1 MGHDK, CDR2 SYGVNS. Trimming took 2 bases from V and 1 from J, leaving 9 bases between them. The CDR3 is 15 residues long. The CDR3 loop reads CASSEGSSSYNEQFF. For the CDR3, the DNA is TGTGCCAGCAGTGAAGGGAGTAGTTCCTACAATGAGCAGTTCTTC.

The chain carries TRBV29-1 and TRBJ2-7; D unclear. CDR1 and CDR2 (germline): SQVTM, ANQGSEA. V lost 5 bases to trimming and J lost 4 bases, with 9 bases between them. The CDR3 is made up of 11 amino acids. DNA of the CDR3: TGCAGCGTTCAGGACGGTTACGAGCAGTACTTC. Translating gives CSVQDGYEQYF.

CDR3 nucleotides: TGTGCCAGCAGCTTGCAGGTCCAAGAGACCCAGTACTTC. As protein: CASSLQVQETQYF. V usage is TRBV5-4 and J usage is TRBJ2-5; D gene uncertain. V was cut by 1 base and J by 1 base, with 5 bases left in between. This CDR3 comprises 13 residues. Per the germline V gene, CDR1 is SGHNT and CDR2 is YYREEE (reference sequence). Full variable domain (rest looked up from reference TRBV5-4 and TRBJ2-5): ETGVTQSPTHLIKTRGQQVTLRCSSQSGHNTVSWYQQALGQGPQFIFQYYREEENGRGNFPPRFSGLQFPNYSSELNVNALELDDSALYLCASSLQVQETQYFGPGTRLLVL.

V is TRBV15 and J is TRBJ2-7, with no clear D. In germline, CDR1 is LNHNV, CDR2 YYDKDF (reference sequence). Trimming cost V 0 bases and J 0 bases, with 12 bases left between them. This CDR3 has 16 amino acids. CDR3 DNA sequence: TGTGCCACCAGCAGAGAAATACCACAGAGCTCCTACGAGCAGTACTTC. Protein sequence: CATSREIPQSSYEQYF.

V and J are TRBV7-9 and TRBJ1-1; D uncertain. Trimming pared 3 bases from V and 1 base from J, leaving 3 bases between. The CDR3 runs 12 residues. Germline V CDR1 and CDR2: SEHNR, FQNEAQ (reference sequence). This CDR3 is CASSFTNTEAFF. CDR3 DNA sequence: TGTGCCAGCAGCTTTACGAACACTGAAGCTTTCTTT.

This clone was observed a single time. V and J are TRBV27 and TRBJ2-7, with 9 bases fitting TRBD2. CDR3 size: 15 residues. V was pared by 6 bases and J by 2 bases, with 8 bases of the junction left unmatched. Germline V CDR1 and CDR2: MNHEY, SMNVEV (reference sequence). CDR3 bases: TGTGCCAGCAGCAGGGGCTCTAGCGGGGCCTACGAGCAGTACTTC. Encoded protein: CASSRGSSGAYEQYF.

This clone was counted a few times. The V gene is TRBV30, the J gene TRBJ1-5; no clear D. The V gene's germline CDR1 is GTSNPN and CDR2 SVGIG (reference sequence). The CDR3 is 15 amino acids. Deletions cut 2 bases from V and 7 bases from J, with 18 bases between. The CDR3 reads CAWSWATGPAQPQHF. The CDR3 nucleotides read TGTGCCTGGAGTTGGGCGACCGGCCCAGCCCAGCCCCAGCATTTT.